This TCR beta chain was captured in a study of beta chain features in type 1 diabetes. Sequenced material consisted of expressed TCRB transcripts (all of the isolated RNA was reverse transcribed). Profiled with immunoSEQ multiplex PCR; TCRdb holds only in-frame clones, not every one. The table lists 30,000 to 40,000 clones, around 60% of them singletons. The germline V gene encodes CDR1 SGHDT and CDR2 YYEEEE. With 3 bases removed from V and 5 bases from J, the gap between germline ends came to 20 bases. The CDR3 runs 16 residues. Notes on the study in general: TCRB CDR3s from Type 1 diabetes patients were moderately but significantly shorter in all four CD4+ subsets.

Worth noting for this clone: Its antigen is as yet unknown.

The source is a woman in her twenties or thirties in good health. The specimen was Tregs from blood. The V gene is TRBV5-6, the J gene TRBJ1-2; TRBD1 might be the D (6 bases). As DNA, the CDR3 is TGTGCCAGCAGCTATAACGACAGGCCCAGAGGATATGGCTACACCTTC. Translated: CASSYNDRPRGYGYTF.